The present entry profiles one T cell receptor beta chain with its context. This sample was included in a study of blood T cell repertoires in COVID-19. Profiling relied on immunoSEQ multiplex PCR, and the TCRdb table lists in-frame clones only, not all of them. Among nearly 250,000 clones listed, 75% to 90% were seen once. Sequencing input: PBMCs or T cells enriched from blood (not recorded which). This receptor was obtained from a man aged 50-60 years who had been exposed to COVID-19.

The CDR3: CASSPRFLRPSQGKQPQHF. CDR3 nucleotide sequence: TGTGCCAGCAGCCCTCGTTTCTTACGTCCCTCACAGGGGAAACAGCCCCAGCATTTT. The genes are TRBV6-2 or TRBV6-3 and TRBJ1-5, with TRBD1 matching over 7 bases. The V segment lost 6 bases and the J segment 7 bases; nucleotides outside the gene matches: 24. Germline CDR1 and CDR2: MNHEY and SVGEGT. This CDR3 is built from 19 residues.